This TCR beta chain was sequenced during a study of blood T cell repertoires in COVID-19. Germline V lookup: CDR1 SGHTA, CDR2 FQGNSA. The V end was cut by 6 bases, the J end by 3 bases, with 11 bases between. This CDR3 region has 13 residues. The data were produced by immunoSEQ multiplex PCR, yet TCRdb's version contains in-frame clones alone and is incomplete. The table includes approximately 96,000 clones, 70% to 90% detected once. The rearrangement uses TRBV7-2 and TRBJ2-5; perhaps TRBD2 as D (5 bases). The receptor's source is a woman older than 75 with acute or convalescent COVID-19. Sequencing was performed on peripheral blood. This CDR3 reads CASRETGKETQYF. CDR3 bases: TGTGCCAGCAGAGAAACCGGGAAAGAGACCCAGTACTTC.